This T cell receptor (beta chain) came from a study of T-cell reconstitution after alpha-beta-depleted transplantation in children. The authors prepared the TCRbeta library with unique molecular identifiers. TCRdb recomputed calls from the PCR reads with MiXCR, one row per CDR3 protein. The sample holds 440,000 or so distinct CDR3 sequences, around 9.9% seen once. This CDR3 has 17 residues. The germline V gene has CDR1 SGHTA and CDR2 FQGNSA. The ends were cut back, 0 bases at V and 2 bases at J, with 16 bases in the middle. This receptor was obtained from a human donor who donated a stem cell graft to a child with acute myeloid leukemia. This sequence joins TRBV7-2 and TRBJ2-5; perhaps TRBD2 as D (5 bases). The material sequenced was PBMCs from the stem cell graft donor, taken from the stem cell graft. CDR3: CASSLARLASSQETQYF. CDR3 bases: TGTGCCAGCAGCTTAGCAAGGCTAGCATCTTCACAAGAGACCCAGTACTTC.